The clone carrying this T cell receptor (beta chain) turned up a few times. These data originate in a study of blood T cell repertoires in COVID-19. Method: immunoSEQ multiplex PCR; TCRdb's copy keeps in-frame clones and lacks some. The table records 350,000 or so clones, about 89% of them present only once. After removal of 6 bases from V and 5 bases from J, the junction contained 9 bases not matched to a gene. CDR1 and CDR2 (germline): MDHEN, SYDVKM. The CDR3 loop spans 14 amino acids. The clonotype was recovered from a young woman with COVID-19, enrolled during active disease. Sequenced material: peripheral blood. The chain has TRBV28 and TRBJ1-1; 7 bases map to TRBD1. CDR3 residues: CASSRQGLWTEAFF. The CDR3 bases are TGTGCCAGCAGCAGACAGGGTTTATGGACTGAAGCTTTCTTT.